The rows below give T cell receptor beta chains drawn from one sample of a study of tumor-infiltrating lymphocytes in primary liver carcinoma. TCRdb re-called the multiplex PCR reads through MiXCR, storing one row per CDR3 protein. The profile shows 20,000 to 25,000 distinct CDR3 sequences, approximately 72% of them singletons. The sample comprised liver tumor tissue from sampling region 1. These receptors all come from a man in his forties or fifties with primary liver carcinoma and hepatitis B virus infection. CDR3s include the opening cysteine and the closing phenylalanine or tryptophan. D genes are given only for firm matches. Rows give clone size only sometimes, using once, few, many, or a class for an expanded clone.

clone_size,v_call,j_call,d_call,cdr3_nt,cdr3_aa
.,TRBV21-1,TRBJ2-7,.,TGTGCCAGCAGCAAATCGGGACACTCCTACGAGAAGTACTTC,CASSKSGHSYEKYF
medium-sized,TRBV4-2,TRBJ2-3,.,TGTGCCAGCAGCCAAGAGAAGGGAGTGACAGATACGCAGTATTTT,CASSQEKGVTDTQYF
.,TRBV11-1,TRBJ2-2,TRBD2,TGTGCCAGCAGCTTGGGACTATCGTTCGACACCGGGGAGCAATTTTTT,CASSLGLSFDTGEQFF
.,TRBV6-2/TRBV6-3,TRBJ1-5,.,TGTGCCAGCAGCTATCGAGGGGGTAGCAATCAGTCCCAGCACTTT,CASSYRGGSNQSQHF
many,TRBV27,TRBJ2-1,.,TGTGCCAGCTCCAGGACGAACAATGAGCAGTTCTTC,CASSRTNNEQFF
once,TRBV4-3,TRBJ2-1,.,TGCGCCAGCAGCCAAGATAGAGCAGACATCAACAATGAGCAGTTCTTC,CASSQDRADINNEQFF
.,TRBV6-6,TRBJ2-7,.,TGTGCCAGCAGTTACCTACGGAGGGGGGTTACCTACAAGCAGTACTTC,CASSYLRRGVTYKQYF
.,TRBV11-2,TRBJ2-3,.,TGTGCCAGCAGCTTAGGGGGGACCACGGGCACACATATGCAGTATTTT,CASSLGGTTGTHMQYF
.,TRBV6-1,TRBJ2-1,.,TGTGCCAGCAGTGGAAGATCGGGACCTGGTTACAATGAGCAGTTCTTC,CASSGRSGPGYNEQFF
.,TRBV6-5,TRBJ2-3,TRBD2,TGTGCCAGCCACGAACAGGACGGGAGGAAAGAGATAGATATGCAGTATTTT,CASHEQDGRKEIDMQYF
many,TRBV5-8,TRBJ1-2,TRBD1,TGTGCCAGCAGCCTGGGACAGGGAGACGGCTACACCTTC,CASSLGQGDGYTF
.,TRBV11-2,TRBJ2-1,TRBD2,TGTGCTAGCCCTTTCTCCAGCGGGAAGGATGGTGAGCAGTTCTTC,CASPFSSGKDGEQFF
once,TRBV11-2,TRBJ2-2,.,TGTGCCAGCAGCGTAGCATTAGGAGGGGTGAACACCGTGGAGCTATTTTTT,CASSVALGGVNTVELFF
.,TRBV6-5,TRBJ2-7,TRBD1,TGTGTCAGCAGTTACTCTGGACAGGGGGGCGAGCAGTACTTC,CVSSYSGQGGEQYF
.,TRBV7-9,TRBJ2-1,.,TGTGCCAGCACCGCGACAGAGTCTTGGACCCAGTTCTTC,CASTATESWTQFF
.,TRBV11-2,TRBJ2-5,TRBD2,TGTGCCAGCAGCCAAACTCATGGCGGGGGGAAAGTGACCCAATATTTC,CASSQTHGGGKVTQYF
many,TRBV28,TRBJ2-4,.,TGTGCCAGCAGTTTAAGGGGGAAAGCCAAAAACATTCAGTACTTC,CASSLRGKAKNIQYF
.,TRBV11-2,TRBJ2-7,.,TGTGCCAGAGAGGGTTACGAGCAGTACTTC,CAREGYEQYF
.,TRBV11-2,TRBJ1-4,TRBD1,TGTGCCAGCGGCTCGACAGGGACCACTCGAGCAGCTAATGAAAAACTGTTTTTT,CASGSTGTTRAANEKLFF
.,TRBV7-8,TRBJ1-3,.,TGTACCAGCAGAAGCGACACGTACTCTGGAAACACTATATATTTT,CTSRSDTYSGNTIYF
many,TRBV11-2,TRBJ2-5,.,TGTGCCAGCAGCTCCCGGACAAAGCAAGAGACCCAGTACTTC,CASSSRTKQETQYF
.,TRBV11-2,TRBJ1-1,.,TGCGCCAGCAGCTTAATGGGTACAGGGAAGTCAGTCCGTGAAGCATTCTTT,CASSLMGTGKSVREAFF
.,TRBV12-3/TRBV12-4,TRBJ2-2,TRBD1,TGTGCCGGCAGCCGCCACAGGGGGGCCGGGGAGCCGTTTTTT,CAGSRHRGAGEPFF
.,TRBV6-2/TRBV6-3,TRBJ1-1,.,TGTGCCAGCAGTTACCCAGAGCTGATCACTGAAATTTTCTTT,CASSYPELITEIFF
.,TRBV6-5,TRBJ2-1,TRBD2,TGTGCCAGCAGTAGCTACTGGACTAGCCCCTACAATGAGCAGTTCTTC,CASSSYWTSPYNEQFF